This TCR beta chain appears in the sequencing data of a study of T-cell reconstitution after alpha-beta-depleted transplantation in children. Unique molecular identifiers were incorporated into the prepared TCRbeta library. TCRdb reprocessed the PCR reads with MiXCR, giving one entry per CDR3 protein. Counted here are under 350,000 distinct CDR3 sequences, over 8% occurring once; the ten biggest clones make up roughly 9.1%. The CDR3 runs 14 residues. CDR1 is MNHNS, CDR2 SASEGT, per germline. Trimming removed 6 bases at V and 4 bases at J, with 15 bases between. V usage is TRBV6-1 and J usage is TRBJ1-1; D call uncertain. The TCR originated in a human donor who donated a stem cell graft to a child with SCID. The specimen comprised PBMCs from the stem cell graft donor, sampled from the stem cell graft. The DNA for the CDR3 is TGTGCCAGCAGGCTCGTGGATGGGTCCACTGAAGCTTTCTTT. This translates into CASRLVDGSTEAFF.